These T cell receptor beta chains were read from a single sample in a study of CD8 T cells in ankylosing spondylitis. In TCRdb, the 5' RACE reads were re-called with MiXCR into one record per CDR3 protein. Among under 250,000 distinct CDR3 sequences listed, roughly 6.6% were seen once. The sample consisted of blood, either unsorted or a sorted T cell fraction (not recorded which). These receptor sequences come from a male donor with ankylosing spondylitis. Each CDR3 is given with its conserved first and last residue. The order of the fields is J gene, clone size, V gene, D gene, CDR3 protein, CDR3 DNA. D genes are given only for firm matches. The size field is filled for only some rows; it gives once, few, many or a size class.

TRBJ1-5 many TRBV28 - CASREWYNQPQHF TGTGCCAGCAGGGAGTGGTACAATCAGCCCCAGCATTTT
TRBJ1-5 many TRBV27 - CASRTGNQPQHF TGTGCCAGCAGGACAGGCAATCAGCCCCAGCATTTT
TRBJ1-6 many TRBV7-9 TRBD1 CASSPAGQGNSPLHF TGTGCCAGCAGCCCCGCGGGACAGGGGAATTCACCCCTCCACTTT
TRBJ2-7 many TRBV5-6 - CASSLGTELYEQYF TGTGCCAGCAGCTTGGGGACAGAACTCTACGAGCAGTACTTC
TRBJ1-1 many TRBV9 - CASSAGGPEAFF TGTGCCAGCAGCGCCGGGGGTCCTGAAGCTTTCTTT
TRBJ1-1 many TRBV2 - CASTENTEAFF TGTGCCAGCACGGAGAACACTGAAGCTTTCTTT
TRBJ1-5 many TRBV20-1 TRBD1 CSARGGTGGTRDQHF TGCAGTGCCCGGGGTGGGACAGGGGGAACTAGGGACCAGCATTTT
TRBJ2-1 - TRBV19 TRBD2 CASNAGRESDEQFF TGTGCCAGTAATGCCGGGCGGGAGTCCGATGAGCAGTTCTTC
TRBJ2-6 many TRBV12-3/TRBV12-4 - CASRDALDSGSGANVLTF TGTGCCAGCAGGGACGCCCTGGACAGCGGCTCTGGGGCCAACGTCCTGACTTTC
TRBJ2-7 few TRBV20-1 - CSARDHSSYEQYF TGCAGTGCTAGAGATCACAGTTCCTACGAGCAGTACTTC
TRBJ2-1 many TRBV29-1 TRBD2 CSVEGDGRGIHEQFF TGCAGCGTTGAAGGTGACGGGAGGGGTATTCATGAGCAGTTCTTC
TRBJ1-6 many TRBV20-1 TRBD1 CSAQDRDISPLHF TGCAGTGCACAGGACAGGGATATTTCACCCCTCCACTTT
TRBJ2-7 - TRBV5-1 TRBD2 CASSLAGLAGKPYEQYF TGCGCCAGCAGCTTGGCCGGACTAGCGGGGAAACCTTACGAGCAGTACTTC
TRBJ2-1 few TRBV4-1 - CASSQSLAPAQFF TGCGCCAGCAGCCAATCGTTAGCGCCCGCGCAGTTCTTC
TRBJ1-1 many TRBV5-1 - CASSPGHPEAFF TGCGCCAGCAGCCCTGGGCATCCTGAAGCTTTCTTT